The rows below give T cell receptor beta chains drawn from one sample of a study of beta chain features in type 1 diabetes. Measured with immunoSEQ multiplex PCR; TCRdb has only the in-frame clones, and not every one. This table holds around 300,000 clones, less than 15% found once. The sample was central memory CD4+ T cells from blood. All receptors derive from a man aged 25 to 40 in good health. Both conserved end residues are part of each CDR3. A D gene is named only where the DNA matches it firmly.

NA | TRBV9 | CASSVVGLDSPLHF
NA | TRBV20-1 | CRGVRGNEQFF
NA | TRBV10-3 | CAISGGVSETQYF
NA | TRBV30 | CAWRLGGHNTEAFF
NA | TRBV5-6 | CASSLAKGYYGYTF
NA | TRBV7-2 | CASSLKVGGWELFF
TRBD2 | TRBV7-2 | CASSSTSGVGATQYF
NA | TRBV5-6 | CASSSQVWGMTDTQYF
TRBD1 | TRBV7-2 | CASSPGTGAYGYTF
NA | TRBV6-5 | CASSLQDSSYNEQFF
NA | TRBV9 | CASSVDPTVEAFF
NA | TRBV19 | CASSRDQPADTQYF
TRBD1 | TRBV5-6 | CASSPVPGQGSPVNEQFF
TRBD1 | TRBV4-1 | CASSQDGTGAIEAFF
TRBD2 | TRBV25-1 | CASTGRAWNEQFF
NA | TRBV6-5 | CAITEGGSTDTQYF
NA | TRBV27 | CASRFGWGESKAFF
NA | TRBV6-6 | CASSYSSPGRNSPLHF
NA | TRBV5-6 | CASSLGQYYQPQHF
NA | TRBV7-6 | CASSTYSGLGSPQHF
NA | TRBV7-9 | CASSLLGGNEQFF
NA | TRBV2 | CASSPTGFVSTGELFF
TRBD2 | TRBV18 | CASSPGGARSDTQYF
NA | TRBV4-3 | CASSKCRTQYF
TRBD1 | TRBV5-1 | CASSTGQGGGGYTF
TRBD1 | TRBV6-6 | CASSAGGSTEAFF
NA | TRBV6-1 | CASSRDAGGYTF
TRBD2 | TRBV11-3 | CASSSHSGNTDTQYF
NA | TRBV25-1 | CASSEPPHLGDTNEKLFF
NA | TRBV18 | CASSPAGSEKLFF
TRBD2 | TRBV4-1 | CASSQIAGGGAGELFF
NA | TRBV5-5 | CASSWETAYEQYF
NA | TRBV25-1 | CASSDLLGNYGYTF
TRBD2 | TRBV5-1 | CASSNRDYTDTQYF
NA | TRBV5-4 | CASSYRDSGNTIYF
TRBD2 | TRBV5-1 | CASSLGASGSYNEQFF
NA | TRBV7-2 | CASSLARMSGANVLTF
NA | TRBV29-1 | CSKKTGETQYF
TRBD1 | TRBV6-5 | CASLGTDNTGELFF
TRBD1 | TRBV6-5 | CASSPQGANYNEQFF